These 25 T cell receptor beta chains came from one sample sequenced in a study of cytomegalovirus exposure and HLA in healthy donors. Amplification used 60 Vbeta primers and 13 Jbeta primers. The method was immunoSEQ multiplex PCR; TCRdb's version includes in-frame clones alone and lacks a portion of them. The repertoire includes about 83,000 clones, under 80% of them detected once, and more than 3.5% sits in the top ten. Sequences were obtained from PBMCs. These receptors originate from a man between 60 and 75 years old in good health and CMV-seronegative.

This sequence joins TRBV14 and TRBJ1-3, with D hard to call. The germline gives CDR1 SGHDN, CDR2 FVKESK. V was clipped by 1 base and J by 0 bases, with 7 bases between them. There are 15 residues in the CDR3. The CDR3 DNA follows: TGTGCCAGCAGCCAAGTGGCGGCCTCTGGAAACACCATATATTTT. It yields the protein CASSQVAASGNTIYF.

The chain combines TRBV6-5 with TRBJ1-2; 7 bases are a match to TRBD1. CDR1 MNHEY and CDR2 SVGAGI come from the germline V gene. The CDR3 is 11 residues long. This CDR3 is CAGGVNYGYTF. The DNA for the CDR3 is TGTGCAGGGGGCGTGAACTATGGCTACACCTTC.

The chain carries TRBV10-3 and TRBJ1-1; no definite D call. Germline CDR1 and CDR2: ENHRY and SYGVKD. V shed 7 bases and J shed 1 base, with 13 bases lying between them. The CDR3 length is 14 residues. The CDR3 loop reads CAITERVTNTEAFF. Written as DNA, the CDR3 is TGTGCCATCACGGAGAGGGTCACGAACACTGAAGCTTTCTTT.

The chain couples TRBV5-1 to TRBJ1-1, with 8 bases matching TRBD1. The CDR3 loop spans 13 amino acids. Germline CDR1 is SGHRS and CDR2 is YFSETQ. J was trimmed by 7 bases and V by 5 bases; bases with no gene match: 7. The chain's CDR3 is CASRPTGVNEAFF. CDR3 DNA: TGCGCCAGCAGGCCGACAGGGGTGAATGAAGCTTTCTTT. Full variable domain (rest looked up from reference TRBV5-1 and TRBJ1-1): KAGVTQTPRYLIKTRGQQVTLSCSPISGHRSVSWYQQTPGQGLQFLFEYFSETQRNKGNFPGRFSGRQFSNSRSEMNVSTLELGDSALYLCASRPTGVNEAFFGQGTRLTVV.

The chain is built from TRBV30 and TRBJ1-3; 7 nucleotides match TRBD1. Trimming cost V 4 bases and J 6 bases; bases outside gene matches: 9. Germline-derived CDR1 and CDR2 are GTSNPN and SVGIG (reference sequence). This CDR3 contains 14 residues. CDR3 coding DNA: TGTGCCTGGAACTTAGGGGGCTTCGAAAACACCATATATTTT. Its protein is CAWNLGGFENTIYF.

This chain connects TRBV9 to TRBJ2-6; D might be TRBD2 (5 bases). V was trimmed by 2 bases and J by 0 bases, leaving 6 bases between them. There are 15 residues in the CDR3. CDR1 and CDR2 from the germline V gene are SGDLS and YYNGEE. In DNA form, the CDR3 reads TGTGCCAGCAGCGTTGGGAGCTCTGGGGCCAACGTCCTGACTTTC. Protein sequence: CASSVGSSGANVLTF.

The chain has TRBV6-1 and TRBJ1-1; 7 bases line up with TRBD1. Germline CDR1 MNHNS, CDR2 SASEGT. Trimming at V came to 7 bases and at J to 8 bases, leaving 10 bases not matched to a gene. The CDR3 totals 13 residues. CDR3 in amino acids: CASNVLGTVEAFF. CDR3 sequence (DNA): TGTGCCAGCAATGTTTTGGGGACAGTAGAAGCTTTCTTT.

Turning to this clone: Mismatch with germline at one junction end may stem from a read error. The genes are TRBV7-9 and TRBJ1-1; tentative D call: TRBD1 (6 bases). Germline-derived CDR1 and CDR2 are SEHNR and FQNEAQ (reference sequence). The CDR3 runs 15 residues. CDR3 DNA sequence: TGTTCCAGCAGCCCCGGGGACACCCGGGAGGTATCAGCTTTCTTT. Encoded protein: CSSSPGDTREVSAFF.

V is TRBV5-1 and J is TRBJ1-2, with 8 bases fitting TRBD1. Trimming at V came to 2 bases and at J to 2 bases, leaving 5 bases not matched to a gene. Germline values: CDR1 SGHRS, CDR2 YFSETQ. The CDR3 length is 15 residues. CDR3 loop: CASSFGTGGNYGYTF. In DNA form, the CDR3 reads TGCGCCAGCAGCTTCGGGACAGGTGGGAACTATGGCTACACCTTC.

The chain has TRBV27 and TRBJ2-7; D remains ambiguous. V lost 6 bases to trimming and J lost 2 bases, with 8 bases between them. This CDR3 spans 12 amino acids. Germline V lookup: CDR1 MNHEY, CDR2 SMNVEV (reference sequence). CDR3 sequence: CASRGQTYEQYF. The CDR3 DNA follows: TGTGCCAGCAGGGGCCAAACCTACGAGCAGTACTTC.

This sequence joins TRBV7-6 and TRBJ1-3; the D is unclear. The CDR3 runs to 14 residues. The germline V gene has CDR1 SGHVS and CDR2 FNYEAQ. V was shortened by 0 bases and J by 0 bases, with 3 bases between the two germline ends. This CDR3 is CASSLARSGNTIYF. CDR3 sequence (DNA): TGTGCCAGCAGCTTAGCTCGCTCTGGAAACACCATATATTTT.

For the CDR3, the DNA is TGTGCCAGCAGCGTAGGGGGGGGCCTTACAGATACGCAGTATTTT. Encoded protein: CASSVGGGLTDTQYF. The V gene is TRBV9, the J gene TRBJ2-3, with TRBD2 as a possible D gene (7 bases). CDR1 is SGDLS, CDR2 YYNGEE, per germline. Trimming removed 0 bases at V and 3 bases at J, with 11 bases between. This CDR3 region has 15 residues.

On this clone: The junction departs from the called germline gene at one end, perhaps through a read error. The chain couples TRBV7-9 to TRBJ1-6, with 8 positions matching TRBD1. Germline V gives CDR1 SEHNR, CDR2 FQNEAQ (reference sequence). CDR3 size: 14 residues. The CDR3 region has the DNA TGTTCCAGCAGCTTGGATGGACAGGGCGTCCCCCTCCACTTT. Translating it yields CSSSLDGQGVPLHF.

The sample holds many counts of this clone. The V call is TRBV5-1, the J call TRBJ2-7, with D maybe TRBD1 (6 bases). Germline loops: CDR1 SGHRS, CDR2 YFSETQ. CDR3 length: 16 amino acids. V lost 4 bases to trimming and J lost 2 bases, with 19 bases between them. The CDR3 region has the DNA TGCGCCAGCAGCCTCAGAGCCCGGACAGAAGCCTACGAGCAGTACTTC. This translates into CASSLRARTEAYEQYF.

The chain employs TRBV11-3 and TRBJ2-7; a possible D gene is TRBD1 (5 bases). Trimming took off 1 base at V and 5 bases at J, with 12 bases between the two ends. The germline V gene has CDR1 SGHNT and CDR2 YENEEA. This CDR3 is 14 amino acids long. The DNA of the CDR3 is TGTGCCAGCAGCTTAGCGGCAGGGAACGACGAGCAGTACTTC. The encoded protein is CASSLAAGNDEQYF.

By share, this clone ranks as medium-sized. The chain combines TRBV10-1 with TRBJ1-6; no definite D call. Germline values: CDR1 WNHNN, CDR2 SYGVQD (reference sequence). V was pared by 7 bases and J by 11 bases, with 3 bases between. The CDR3 totals 9 residues. The CDR3 bases are TGCGCCAGCAAGCCACCCCTCCACTTT. This encodes CASKPPLHF.

This clone has a single count. The chain is built from TRBV6-1 and TRBJ2-7; 7 bases match TRBD1. The germline V gene has CDR1 MNHNS and CDR2 SASEGT. The CDR3 extends over 14 amino acids. The J segment lost 2 bases and the V segment lost 4 bases, leaving 5 bases of the junction unmatched. The CDR3 DNA follows: TGTGCCAGCAGTGTATCTGGGACAGCCTACGAGCAGTACTTC. Amino acids: CASSVSGTAYEQYF.

The chain links TRBV19 to TRBJ1-5; 8 bases agree with TRBD1. The CDR3 has 16 amino acids. V gave up 5 bases and J gave up 4 bases; unmatched junction bases: 10. Germline V lookup: CDR1 LNHDA, CDR2 SQIVND (reference sequence). CDR3 sequence reads: CASSSSTGVWNQPQHF. In DNA, the CDR3 is TGTGCCAGTAGTTCTTCGACAGGGGTTTGGAATCAGCCCCAGCATTTT.

This chain uses TRBV5-5 with TRBJ2-1; TRBD2 agrees at 10 bases. Germline V gene lookup returns CDR1 SGHKS and CDR2 YYEKEE (reference sequence). CDR3 length: 16 residues. With 1 base clipped from V and 5 bases from J, the junction kept 6 bases outside the gene matches. The CDR3 reads CASSLRLAGDHNEQFF. Here the CDR3 DNA reads TGTGCCAGCAGCTTGAGGCTAGCGGGGGACCACAATGAGCAGTTCTTC.

J is TRBJ2-1 and V is TRBV29-1, with 12 bases lining up with TRBD2. The V gene's germline CDR1 is SQVTM and CDR2 ANQGSEA. The CDR3 sequence is 17 residues long. The CDR3, as DNA: TGCACCAGACGCCTAGCGGGGGGGGACAGCTCCTACAATGAGCAGTTCTTC. It yields the protein CTRRLAGGDSSYNEQFF.

The chain employs TRBV7-2 and TRBJ1-2; 7 bases agree with TRBD1. The CDR3 consists of 16 residues. In germline, CDR1 is SGHTA, CDR2 FQGNSA. J lost 0 bases, V lost 6 bases, and 10 bases had no gene match. In DNA, the CDR3 is TGTGCCAGCAGTCGTACAGGGGCGGAAGCTAACTATGGCTACACCTTC. Translated: CASSRTGAEANYGYTF.

As DNA, the CDR3 is TGTGCCAGCAGCTCAAGGGGGGGGGACACAGATACGCAGTATTTT. This gives the protein CASSSRGGDTDTQYF. The chain uses TRBV7-3 and TRBJ2-3, with a possible D match to TRBD2 (7 bases). Per the germline V gene, CDR1 is SGHTA and CDR2 is FQGTGA. The CDR3 spans 15 residues. Trimming shortened V by 4 bases and J by 2 bases, and 13 bases separated the two germline ends.

This chain joins TRBV5-1 and TRBJ1-1; TRBD1 aligns across 9 bases. From germline, CDR1 is SGHRS and CDR2 YFSETQ. V shed 0 bases, J shed 6 bases, and the junction held 0 bases outside the gene matches. This CDR3 contains 13 residues. As DNA, the CDR3 is TGCGCCAGCAGCTTGGGACAGGGGGCTGAAGCTTTCTTT. Protein: CASSLGQGAEAFF. The full variable domain, completed using reference TRBV5-1 and TRBJ1-1, is KAGVTQTPRYLIKTRGQQVTLSCSPISGHRSVSWYQQTPGQGLQFLFEYFSETQRNKGNFPGRFSGRQFSNSRSEMNVSTLELGDSALYLCASSLGQGAEAFFGQGTRLTVV.

This clone is deemed medium-sized. The rearrangement uses TRBV30 and TRBJ2-2; TRBD2 matches 7 bases. The germline V gene has CDR1 GTSNPN and CDR2 SVGIG (reference sequence). V trimming: 4 bases; J trimming: 0 bases; junction bases outside the gene matches: 2. The CDR3 totals 14 residues. The CDR3, as DNA: TGTGCCTGGAAGGGAGGGCCGAACACCGGGGAGCTGTTTTTT. Amino acids: CAWKGGPNTGELFF.

The rearrangement uses TRBV4-2 and TRBJ2-7; a weak D match, TRBD2 (5 bases). The germline CDR1 and CDR2 sequences are LGHNA and YNFKEQ. CDR3 length: 14 amino acids. The V end was cut by 1 base, the J end by 5 bases, with 12 bases between. CDR3 nucleotides: TGTGCCAGCAGCCAAGGAGGGCTTGGCAACGAGCAGTACTTC. Translated, it gives CASSQGGLGNEQYF.